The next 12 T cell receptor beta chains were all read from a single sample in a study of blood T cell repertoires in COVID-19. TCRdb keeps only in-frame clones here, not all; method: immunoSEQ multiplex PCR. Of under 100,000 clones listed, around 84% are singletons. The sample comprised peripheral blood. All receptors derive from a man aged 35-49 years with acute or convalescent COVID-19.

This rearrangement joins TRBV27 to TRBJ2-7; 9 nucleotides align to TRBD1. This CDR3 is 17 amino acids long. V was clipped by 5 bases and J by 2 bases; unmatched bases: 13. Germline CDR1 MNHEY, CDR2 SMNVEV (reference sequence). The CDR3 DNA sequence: TGTGCCAGCAGTAGGGGACAGGGAGGGTTCGGGGCCTACGAGCAGTACTTC. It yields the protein CASSRGQGGFGAYEQYF.

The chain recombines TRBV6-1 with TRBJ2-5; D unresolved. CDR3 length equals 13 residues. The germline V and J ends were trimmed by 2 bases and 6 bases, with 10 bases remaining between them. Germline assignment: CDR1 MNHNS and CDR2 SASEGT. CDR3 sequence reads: CASSEPTVKTQYF. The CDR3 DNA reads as TGTGCCAGCAGTGAACCCACAGTAAAGACCCAGTACTTC.

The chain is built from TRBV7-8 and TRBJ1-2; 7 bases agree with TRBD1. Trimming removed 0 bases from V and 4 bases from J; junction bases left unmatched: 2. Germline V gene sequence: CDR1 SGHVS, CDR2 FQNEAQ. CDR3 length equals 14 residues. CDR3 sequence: CASSLAAGGYGYTF. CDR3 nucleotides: TGTGCCAGCAGCTTAGCTGCAGGGGGCTATGGCTACACCTTC.

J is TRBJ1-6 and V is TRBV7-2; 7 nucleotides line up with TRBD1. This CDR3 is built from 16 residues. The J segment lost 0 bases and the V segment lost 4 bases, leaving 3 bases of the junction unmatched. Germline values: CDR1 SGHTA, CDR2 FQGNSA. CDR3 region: CASSSRGYSYNSPLHF. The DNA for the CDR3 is TGTGCCAGCAGCTCCAGGGGGTACTCCTATAATTCACCCCTCCACTTT.

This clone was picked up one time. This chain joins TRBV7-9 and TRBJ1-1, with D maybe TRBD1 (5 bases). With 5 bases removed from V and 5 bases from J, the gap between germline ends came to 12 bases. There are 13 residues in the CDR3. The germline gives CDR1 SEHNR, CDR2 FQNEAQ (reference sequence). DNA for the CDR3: TGTGCCAGCAGCCCGGACACCAAGACTGAAGCTTTCTTT. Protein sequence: CASSPDTKTEAFF.

CDR3 amino acids: CASSKGQGAGGPQHF. The CDR3 bases are TGTGCCAGTAGTAAGGGACAGGGGGCCGGCGGGCCCCAGCATTTT. J is TRBJ1-5 and V is TRBV19; 12 nucleotides agree with TRBD1. The J segment lost 9 bases and the V segment lost 4 bases, leaving 7 bases of the junction unmatched. The CDR3 extends over 15 amino acids. Germline CDR1 LNHDA, CDR2 SQIVND (reference sequence).

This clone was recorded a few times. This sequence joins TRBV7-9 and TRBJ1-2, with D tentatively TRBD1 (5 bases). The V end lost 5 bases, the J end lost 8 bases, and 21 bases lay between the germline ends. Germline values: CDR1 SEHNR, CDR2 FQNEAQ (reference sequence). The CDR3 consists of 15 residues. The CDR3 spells CASSKGEPDRRGYTF. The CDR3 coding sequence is TGTGCCAGCAGCAAAGGGGAGCCCGATCGGCGAGGCTACACCTTC.

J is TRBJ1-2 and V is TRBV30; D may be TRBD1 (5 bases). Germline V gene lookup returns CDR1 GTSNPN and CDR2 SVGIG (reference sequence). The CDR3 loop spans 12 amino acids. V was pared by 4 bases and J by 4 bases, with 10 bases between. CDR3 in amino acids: CAWNRRGYGYTF. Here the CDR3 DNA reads TGTGCCTGGAACAGGCGGGGCTATGGCTACACCTTC.

The CDR3 spells CASRRAGTNEKLFF. CDR3 nucleotides: TGCGCCAGCAGGAGAGCAGGGACTAATGAAAAACTGTTTTTT. The rearrangement uses TRBV10-2 and TRBJ1-4; D might be TRBD1 (5 bases). The V and J ends lost 6 bases and 2 bases respectively, with 10 bases between them. The CDR3 totals 14 residues. Per the germline V gene, CDR1 is WSHSY and CDR2 is SAAADI.

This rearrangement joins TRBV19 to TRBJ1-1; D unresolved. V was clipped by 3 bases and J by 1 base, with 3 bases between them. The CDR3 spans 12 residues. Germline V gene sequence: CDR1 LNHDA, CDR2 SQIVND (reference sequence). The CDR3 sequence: CASSIRNTEAFF. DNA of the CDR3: TGTGCCAGTAGTATCCGGAACACTGAAGCTTTCTTT.

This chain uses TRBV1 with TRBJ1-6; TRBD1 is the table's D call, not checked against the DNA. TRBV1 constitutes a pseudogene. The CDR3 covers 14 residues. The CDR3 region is CTSSPSGTGTALHF. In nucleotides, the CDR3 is TGCACCAGCAGCCCATCCGGGACAGGGACGGCCCTCCACTTT.

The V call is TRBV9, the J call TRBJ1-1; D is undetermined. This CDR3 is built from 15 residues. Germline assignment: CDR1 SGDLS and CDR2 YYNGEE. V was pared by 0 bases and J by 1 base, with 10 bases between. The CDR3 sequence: CASSVVDTRNTEAFF. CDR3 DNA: TGTGCCAGCAGCGTAGTTGACACTAGGAACACTGAAGCTTTCTTT.